The 4 T cell receptor beta chains reported below all come from one sample, sequenced in a study of T cell repertoires in cytomegalovirus infection. The antigens of these receptors remain unknown. TCRdb passed the reads through MiXCR, listing each CDR3 protein once. The sample lists some 920,000 distinct CDR3 sequences, 31% occurring once. Sequencing used cultured CD8+ T cells from PBMCs, obtained from culture after CMV antigen stimulation. Receptor source: a human donor in good health (CMV status not recorded). Some clones in this sample may be carry-over from other donors' samples.

J is TRBJ2-7 and V is TRBV19; 8 bases line up with TRBD1. Per the germline V gene, CDR1 is LNHDA and CDR2 is SQIVND (reference sequence). The CDR3 runs 14 residues. V lost 3 bases, J lost 7 bases, and 8 bases stayed unmatched. CDR3 coding DNA: TGTGCCAGTAGTATGGGGCAGGGGGCTGAAGAGCAGTACGTC. It translates to CASSMGQGAEEQYV.

This clonotype has only a few counts. V is TRBV14 and J is TRBJ1-1; tentatively, D is TRBD1 (5 bases). Germline CDR1 and CDR2: SGHDN and FVKESK. Trimming left V 3 bases short and J 3 bases short, with 11 bases between. This CDR3 contains 14 residues. CDR3 coding DNA: TGTGCCAGCAGCCATTCAGGGTTGTACACTGAAGCTTTCTTT. This codes for CASSHSGLYTEAFF.

Comments on this clonotype: This may come from a read error, since a much larger clone is one base off. The gene calls are TRBV7-2 and TRBJ2-5; D is ambiguous. This CDR3 is 11 amino acids long. Germline V gives CDR1 SGHTA, CDR2 FQGNSA. CDR3 sequence (DNA): TGTGCCAACAGCTCTTTGGAGACCCAGTACTTC. This gives the protein CANSSLETQYF.

This chain links TRBV4-1 with TRBJ2-3; 7 bases line up with TRBD1. The CDR3 is 17 amino acids. After removal of 0 bases from V and 3 bases from J, the junction contained 9 bases not matched to a gene. Per germline, CDR1 MGHRA and CDR2 YSYEKL. DNA of the CDR3: TGCGCCAGCAGCCAAGATCTCTTGGCAGGGGGAACAGATACGCAGTATTTT. Amino acid sequence: CASSQDLLAGGTDTQYF.